Each of the 15 T cell receptor beta chains below was sequenced from the same sample in a study of cytomegalovirus exposure and HLA in healthy donors. A multiplex PCR was run with 60 Vbeta primers and 13 Jbeta primers. Sequencing was performed with immunoSEQ multiplex PCR; in TCRdb, only in-frame clones are kept and a portion is missing. There are approximately 120,000 clones in the sample, with 2.5% to 3% held by the top ten. Sequenced input: PBMCs. All receptors derive from a young man in good health and CMV-seronegative.

The gene calls are TRBV28 and TRBJ1-5; D unresolved. The germline gives CDR1 MDHEN, CDR2 SYDVKM. There are 14 residues in the CDR3. V lost 10 bases to trimming and J lost 4 bases, with 17 bases between them. CDR3 in DNA: TGTGCCACCCAACCCCTGAGCTTAAATCAGCCCCAGCATTTT. Its protein is CATQPLSLNQPQHF.

CDR3 bases: TGTGCCAGCAGTTACACTTTGACAGGGAACTCCTACGAGCAGTACTTC. It translates to CASSYTLTGNSYEQYF. The rearrangement uses TRBV6-5 and TRBJ2-7, with 7 nucleotides matching TRBD1. Germline trimming cut 2 bases from V and 0 bases from J; bases unmatched to any gene: 7. CDR1 and CDR2 from the germline V gene are MNHEY and SVGAGI. The CDR3 is 16 amino acids.

The V call is TRBV10-1, the J call TRBJ2-1; 8 bases match TRBD2. Germline CDR1 reads WNHNN; CDR2 reads SYGVQD (reference sequence). V gave up 2 bases and J gave up 9 bases; unmatched junction bases: 9. The CDR3 has 15 amino acids. CDR3 DNA sequence: TGCGCCAGCAGTGAGGAGGGACTAGGGATGGTTGAGCAGTTCTTC. Its protein is CASSEEGLGMVEQFF.

The rearrangement links TRBV5-4 to TRBJ1-1; 9 bases line up with TRBD1. The V gene end was trimmed by 7 bases and the J gene end by 6 bases; junction bases not matched to a gene: 10. Germline V gives CDR1 SGHNT, CDR2 YYREEE (reference sequence). This CDR3 has 14 amino acids. CDR3 sequence: CASHENRGLAEAFF. The CDR3 DNA reads as TGTGCCAGCCATGAGAACAGGGGGCTCGCTGAAGCTTTCTTT.

The V gene is TRBV6-5, the J gene TRBJ2-7; possible D gene TRBD2, 5 bases. CDR3 length: 13 amino acids. The germline V gene has CDR1 MNHEY and CDR2 SVGAGI. V was shortened by 2 bases and J by 5 bases, with 10 bases between the two germline ends. CDR3 region: CASSYEGNDEQYF. DNA of the CDR3: TGTGCCAGCAGTTACGAGGGTAACGACGAGCAGTACTTC.

V and J are TRBV6-5 and TRBJ2-3; D is perhaps TRBD2 (6 bases). With 5 bases removed from V and 5 bases from J, the gap between germline ends came to 14 bases. The CDR3 covers 14 residues. Germline loops: CDR1 MNHEY, CDR2 SVGAGI. This CDR3 is CASSVGVGGDTQYF. CDR3 sequence (DNA): TGTGCCAGCAGTGTGGGGGTCGGGGGAGATACGCAGTATTTT.

This chain connects TRBV27 to TRBJ1-5; the D gene is possibly TRBD1 (5 bases). The germline V and J ends were trimmed by 8 bases and 0 bases, with 8 bases remaining between them. The length of the CDR3 is 13 residues. Germline V gene data show CDR1 as MNHEY and CDR2 as SMNVEV (reference sequence). The CDR3 coding sequence is TGTGCCAGCCCTCAGGGTAGCAATCAGCCCCAGCATTTT. It yields the protein CASPQGSNQPQHF.

The chain joins TRBV2 to TRBJ2-5; D perhaps matches TRBD1 (6 bases). The germline V gene encodes CDR1 SNHLY and CDR2 FYNNEI. Trimming stripped 2 bases from V and 5 bases from J, with 12 bases between. The CDR3 totals 14 residues. The CDR3 spells CASSELGGRETQYF. In DNA, the CDR3 is TGTGCCAGCAGTGAACTAGGGGGAAGGGAGACCCAGTACTTC. The variable domain in full, with the rest retrieved from reference TRBV2 and TRBJ2-5, is EPEVTQTPSHQVTQMGQEVILRCVPISNHLYFYWYRQILGQKVEFLVSFYNNEISEKSEIFDDQFSVERPDGSNFTLKIRSTKLEDSAMYFCASSELGGRETQYFGPGTRLLVL.

The rearrangement uses TRBV19 and TRBJ2-7; possibly TRBD2 for D (6 bases). Germline CDR1 is LNHDA and CDR2 is SQIVND (reference sequence). The V end was cut by 8 bases, the J end by 0 bases, with 8 bases between. The CDR3 length is 12 residues. CDR3 residues: CASAGFSYEQYF. The DNA of the CDR3 is TGTGCCAGTGCGGGATTCTCCTACGAGCAGTACTTC.

The V gene is TRBV5-4, the J gene TRBJ1-2; 7 positions agree with TRBD1. The length of the CDR3 is 15 residues. From germline, CDR1 is SGHNT and CDR2 YYREEE (reference sequence). The ends lost 0 bases at V and 6 bases at J; junction bases unmatched: 8. As DNA, the CDR3 is TGTGCCAGCAGCTTGGTCCAGGGGGGATCAGATGGCTACACCTTC. Its protein product is CASSLVQGGSDGYTF.

The chain recombines TRBV27 with TRBJ2-1; TRBD2 matches 11 bases. This CDR3 contains 15 residues. V lost 3 bases and J lost 7; bases outside the gene matches: 5. The germline gives CDR1 MNHEY, CDR2 SMNVEV (reference sequence). CDR3 loop: CASSLASGRRNEQFF. Written as DNA, the CDR3 is TGTGCCAGCAGTTTGGCTAGCGGGAGGCGGAATGAGCAGTTCTTC.

The V gene is TRBV15, the J gene TRBJ1-2; D gene uncertain. The CDR3 sequence is 14 residues long. The ends were cut back, 1 base at V and 0 bases at J, with 6 bases in the middle. Germline assignment: CDR1 LNHNV and CDR2 YYDKDF (reference sequence). As DNA, the CDR3 is TGTGCCACCAGCAGAGCCATAGCTAACTATGGCTACACCTTC. Residues: CATSRAIANYGYTF. The full variable domain, its missing parts supplied by reference TRBV15 and TRBJ1-2, is DAMVIQNPRYQVTQFGKPVTLSCSQTLNHNVMYWYQQKSSQAPKLLFHYYDKDFNNEADTPDNFQSRRPNTSFCFLDIRSPGLGDTAMYLCATSRAIANYGYTFGSGTRLTVV.

This chain connects TRBV5-1 to TRBJ2-5; 11 bases map to TRBD2. The CDR3 length is 16 residues. Germline CDR1 is SGHRS and CDR2 is YFSETQ. Unmatched junction bases numbered 8, after V lost 4 bases and J lost 3 bases. The CDR3 DNA reads as TGCGCCAGCAGCGTGACTAGCGGGATGTCGGAAGAGACCCAGTACTTC. It codes for CASSVTSGMSEETQYF.

Details on this clone: Other DNA sequences in this sample translate to the same CDR3. The chain employs TRBV4-3 and TRBJ2-7, with 12 bases fitting TRBD2. The CDR3 has 16 residues. With 0 bases clipped from V and 7 bases from J, the junction kept 7 bases outside the gene matches. Germline-derived CDR1 and CDR2 are LGHNA and YSLEER. Written as DNA, the CDR3 is TGCGCCAGCAGCCAAGAGAGGACTAGCGGGAAGGGAGAGCAGTACTTC. It encodes CASSQERTSGKGEQYF.

The chain carries TRBV5-1 and TRBJ2-7; 7 bases fit TRBD1. With V trimmed by 0 bases and J by 6 bases, 12 bases remained unmatched. The CDR3 contains 16 residues. In germline, CDR1 is SGHRS, CDR2 YFSETQ. The CDR3 coding sequence is TGCGCCAGCAGCTTGGCCGGCCAGGGGCGGACAGGCGAGCAGTACTTC. It encodes CASSLAGQGRTGEQYF.